This record concerns one T cell receptor beta chain sequence. One entry per CDR3 protein results from TCRdb running MiXCR on the 5' RACE reads. The sample shows 350,000 to 500,000 distinct CDR3 sequences, 23% of them seen only once. These data are taken from a study of T-cell memory formation after mild COVID-19. In germline, CDR1 is ENHRY, CDR2 SYGVKD. The V end lost 0 bases, the J end lost 1 base, and 9 bases lay between the germline ends. The CDR3 contains 15 residues. The clonotype comes from an adult woman who had mild COVID-19 (a few samples of this study predate the infection). Cell type and time point are not known. The sample comprised PBMCs or a T cell subset sorted from them (not recorded which). This chain links TRBV10-3 with TRBJ1-1; TRBD1 might be the D (6 bases). In nucleotides, the CDR3 is TGTGCCATCAGTGAGTCCCAGGACAGGAACACTGAAGCTTTCTTT. Protein: CAISESQDRNTEAFF.